Below are 6 T cell receptor beta chains sequenced from a single sample in a study of human T cells and chemical hapten exposure (dated by TCRdb to about 2021). The library relied on RACE. The data were produced on a NextSeq 500. TCRdb reprocessed the public reads (quality trimming at Q25 with fastp, clone calling with MiXCR) and kept in-frame beta chains. CDR3 protein sequences are deduplicated, and each keeps its most common genes and DNA. This sample lists tens of thousands of distinct CDR3 sequences; 10% to 15% were detected once. The leading ten clones occupy 3.5% of the sample. The intended sense of this specimen's time point label: patch test 1, 2 weeks after DPC sensitization. Interpreted using the paper, the treatment or condition label stands for: therapeutic diphenylcyclopropenone sensitization with weekly scalp DPC. The sample was whole blood, taken in connection with sensitization to the hapten diphenylcyclopropenone (DPC). The receptors stem from a woman aged 55-69 years with alopecia areata. Some clones in this sample may be carry-over from other donors' samples.

The V gene is TRBV18, the J gene TRBJ1-1; a possible D gene is TRBD1 (5 bases). The germline CDR1 and CDR2 sequences are KGHSH and LQKENI. This CDR3 has 14 amino acids. V was trimmed by 4 bases and J by 4 bases, leaving 13 bases between them. The CDR3 reads CASSQTERSTEAFF. The DNA for the CDR3 is TGTGCCAGCTCACAGACAGAGAGAAGCACTGAAGCTTTCTTT.

The chain combines TRBV20-1 with TRBJ1-1; D is unclear. The CDR3 loop spans 14 amino acids. V shed 1 base and J shed 10 bases, with 19 bases lying between them. Germline V gives CDR1 DFQATT, CDR2 SNEGSKA (reference sequence). CDR3 nucleotide sequence: TGCAGTGCTAGAGGTCCACGGGCATTCGAGGGAGCTTTCTTT. Amino acid sequence: CSARGPRAFEGAFF.

The chain has TRBV18 and TRBJ1-2; D unclear. V lost 2 bases and J lost 2, with 12 bases in between. Germline V lookup: CDR1 KGHSH, CDR2 LQKENI. This CDR3 has 15 residues. The CDR3 protein is CASSPSLDGNYGYTF. In DNA form, the CDR3 reads TGTGCCAGCTCACCATCCCTCGACGGGAACTATGGCTACACCTTC.

This chain uses TRBV9 with TRBJ2-7, with 9 bases lining up with TRBD2. The CDR3 spans 14 residues. Germline V gene sequence: CDR1 SGDLS, CDR2 YYNGEE. V was clipped by 4 bases and J by 2 bases; unmatched bases: 4. The CDR3 region has the DNA TGTGCCAGCAGCCCTCTAGCGGGGCCCTACGAGCAGTACTTC. Protein product: CASSPLAGPYEQYF.

This clonotype showed up many times. The genes are TRBV7-2 and TRBJ1-2, with D maybe TRBD1 (6 bases). Per germline, CDR1 SGHTA and CDR2 FQGNSA. This CDR3 is built from 15 residues. V was clipped by 5 bases and J by 4 bases, with 17 bases between them. The chain's CDR3 is CASSLLQGAGYGYTF. The CDR3 DNA sequence: TGTGCCAGCAGCCTCCTACAGGGAGCGGGCTATGGCTACACCTTC.

This clonotype was recorded a few times. V and J are TRBV9 and TRBJ1-2; D is unresolved. Trimming took off 0 bases at V and 6 bases at J, with 9 bases between the two ends. The CDR3 has 13 residues. CDR1 and CDR2 (germline): SGDLS, YYNGEE. The chain's CDR3 is CASSVGLGDGYTF. The CDR3 bases are TGTGCCAGCAGCGTAGGGTTAGGCGATGGCTACACCTTC.